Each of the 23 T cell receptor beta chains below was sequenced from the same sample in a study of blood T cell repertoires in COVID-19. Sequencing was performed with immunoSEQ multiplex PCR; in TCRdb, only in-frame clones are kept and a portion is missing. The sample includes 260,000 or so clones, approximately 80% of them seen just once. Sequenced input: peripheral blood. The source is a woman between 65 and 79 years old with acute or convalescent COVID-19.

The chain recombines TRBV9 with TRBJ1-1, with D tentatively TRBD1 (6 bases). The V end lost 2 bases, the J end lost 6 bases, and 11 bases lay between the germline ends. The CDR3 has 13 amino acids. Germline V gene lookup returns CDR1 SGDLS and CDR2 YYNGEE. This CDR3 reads CASSVQGLAEAFF. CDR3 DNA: TGTGCCAGCAGCGTTCAGGGGCTCGCTGAAGCTTTCTTT.

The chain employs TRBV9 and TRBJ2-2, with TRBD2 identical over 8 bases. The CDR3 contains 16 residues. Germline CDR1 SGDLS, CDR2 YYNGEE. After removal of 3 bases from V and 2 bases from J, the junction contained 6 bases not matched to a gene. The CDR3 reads CASSARGGPNTGELFF. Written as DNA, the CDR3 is TGTGCCAGCAGCGCCCGGGGGGGCCCTAACACCGGGGAGCTGTTTTTT.

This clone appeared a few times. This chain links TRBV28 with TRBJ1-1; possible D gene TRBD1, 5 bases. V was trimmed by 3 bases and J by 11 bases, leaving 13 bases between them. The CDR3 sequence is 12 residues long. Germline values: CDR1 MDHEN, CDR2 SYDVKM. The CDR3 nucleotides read TGTGCCAGCAGTTTGGGGCAGGTATGGGCTTTCTTT. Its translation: CASSLGQVWAFF.

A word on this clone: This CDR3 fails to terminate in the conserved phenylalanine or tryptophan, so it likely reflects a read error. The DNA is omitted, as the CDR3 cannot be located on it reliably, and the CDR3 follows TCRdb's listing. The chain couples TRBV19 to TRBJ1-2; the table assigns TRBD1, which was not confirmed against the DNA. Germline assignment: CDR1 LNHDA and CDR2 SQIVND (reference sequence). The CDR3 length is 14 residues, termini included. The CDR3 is CASSPTGATFPSLI.

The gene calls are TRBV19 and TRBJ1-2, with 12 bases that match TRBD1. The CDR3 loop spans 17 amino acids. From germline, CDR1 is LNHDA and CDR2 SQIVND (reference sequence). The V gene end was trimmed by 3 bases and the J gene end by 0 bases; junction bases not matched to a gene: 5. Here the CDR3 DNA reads TGTGCCAGTAGTATCCGTGGGACAGGGGGCGCTAACTATGGCTACACCTTC. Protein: CASSIRGTGGANYGYTF.

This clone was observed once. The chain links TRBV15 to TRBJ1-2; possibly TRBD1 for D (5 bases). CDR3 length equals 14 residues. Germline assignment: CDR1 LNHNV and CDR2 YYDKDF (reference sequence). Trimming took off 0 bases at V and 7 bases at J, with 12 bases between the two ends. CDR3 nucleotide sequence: TGTGCCACCAGCAGAGATTTACAGGTTGCTGGCTACACCTTC. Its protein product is CATSRDLQVAGYTF.

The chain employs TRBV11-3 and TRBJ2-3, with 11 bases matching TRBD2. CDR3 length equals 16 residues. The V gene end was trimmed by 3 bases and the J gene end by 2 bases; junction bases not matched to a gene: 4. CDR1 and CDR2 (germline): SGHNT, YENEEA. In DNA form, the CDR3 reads TGTGCCAGCAGCTTCGTGACTAGCGGGGCCACAGATACGCAGTATTTT. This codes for CASSFVTSGATDTQYF.

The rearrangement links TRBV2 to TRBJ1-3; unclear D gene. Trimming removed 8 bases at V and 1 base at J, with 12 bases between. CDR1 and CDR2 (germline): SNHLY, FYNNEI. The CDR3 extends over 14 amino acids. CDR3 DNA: TGTGCCAGCTACCCCGGAGGATCTGGAAACACCATATATTTT. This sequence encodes CASYPGGSGNTIYF. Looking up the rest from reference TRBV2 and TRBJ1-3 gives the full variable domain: EPEVTQTPSHQVTQMGQEVILRCVPISNHLYFYWYRQILGQKVEFLVSFYNNEISEKSEIFDDQFSVERPDGSNFTLKIRSTKLEDSAMYFCASYPGGSGNTIYFGEGSWLTVV.

Here the CDR3 reads CSVIQGANYGYTF. CDR3 sequence (DNA): TGCAGCGTGATACAGGGGGCTAACTATGGCTACACCTTC. The chain couples TRBV29-1 to TRBJ1-2, with 8 bases that match TRBD1. The V and J ends lost 6 bases and 0 bases, in that order; junction bases with no gene match: 3. CDR3 length equals 13 residues. Germline V lookup: CDR1 SQVTM, CDR2 ANQGSEA.

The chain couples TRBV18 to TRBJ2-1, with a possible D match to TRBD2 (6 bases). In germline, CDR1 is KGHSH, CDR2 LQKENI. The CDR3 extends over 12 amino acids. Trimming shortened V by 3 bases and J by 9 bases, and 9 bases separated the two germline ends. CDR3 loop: CASSPGGGEQFF. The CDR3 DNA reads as TGTGCCAGCTCACCGGGGGGAGGTGAGCAGTTCTTC.

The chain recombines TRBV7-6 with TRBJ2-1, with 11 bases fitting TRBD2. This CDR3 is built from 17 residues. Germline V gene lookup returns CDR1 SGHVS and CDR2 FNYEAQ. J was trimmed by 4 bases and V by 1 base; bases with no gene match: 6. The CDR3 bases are TGTGCCAGCAGCTTAGTTTCCACTAGCGGGGGTTACAATGAGCAGTTCTTC. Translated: CASSLVSTSGGYNEQFF.

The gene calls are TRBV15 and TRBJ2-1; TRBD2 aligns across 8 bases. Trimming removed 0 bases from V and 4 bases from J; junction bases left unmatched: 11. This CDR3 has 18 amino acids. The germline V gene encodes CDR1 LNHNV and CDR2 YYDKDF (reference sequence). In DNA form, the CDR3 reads TGTGCCACCAGCAGAGATAGCGGAGCGGGGGCACAATACAATGAGCAGTTCTTC. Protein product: CATSRDSGAGAQYNEQFF.

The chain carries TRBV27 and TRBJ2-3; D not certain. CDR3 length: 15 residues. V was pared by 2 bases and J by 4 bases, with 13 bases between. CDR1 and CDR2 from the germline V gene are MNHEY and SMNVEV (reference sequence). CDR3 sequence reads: CASSLQEKWADTQYF. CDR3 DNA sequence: TGTGCCAGCAGTTTACAGGAAAAGTGGGCAGATACGCAGTATTTT.

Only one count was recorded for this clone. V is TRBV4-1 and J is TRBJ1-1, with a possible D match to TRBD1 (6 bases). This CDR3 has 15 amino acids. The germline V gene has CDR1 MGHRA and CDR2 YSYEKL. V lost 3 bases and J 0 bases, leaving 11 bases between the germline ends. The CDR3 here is CASSHPQGLNTEAFF. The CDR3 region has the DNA TGCGCCAGCAGCCACCCACAGGGTCTGAACACTGAAGCTTTCTTT.

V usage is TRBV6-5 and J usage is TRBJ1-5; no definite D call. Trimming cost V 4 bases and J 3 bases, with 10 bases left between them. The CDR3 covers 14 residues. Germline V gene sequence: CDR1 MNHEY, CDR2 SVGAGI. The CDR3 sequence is CASSSSGYNQPQHF. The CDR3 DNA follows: TGTGCCAGCAGTTCATCAGGTTACAATCAGCCCCAGCATTTT.

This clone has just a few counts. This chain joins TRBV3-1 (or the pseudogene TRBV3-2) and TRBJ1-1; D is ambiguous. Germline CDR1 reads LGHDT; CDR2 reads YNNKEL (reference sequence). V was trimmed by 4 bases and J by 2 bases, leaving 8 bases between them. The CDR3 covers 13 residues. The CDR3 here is CASSLSLNTEAFF. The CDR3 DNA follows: TGTGCCAGCAGCCTCTCTTTAAACACTGAAGCTTTCTTT.

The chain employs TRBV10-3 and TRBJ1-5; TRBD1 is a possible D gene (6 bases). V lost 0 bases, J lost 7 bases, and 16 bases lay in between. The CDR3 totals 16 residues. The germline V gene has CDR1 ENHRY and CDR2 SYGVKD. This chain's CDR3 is CAISESSGGAGQPQHF. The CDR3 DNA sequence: TGTGCCATCAGTGAGTCTTCGGGGGGCGCGGGCCAGCCCCAGCATTTT.

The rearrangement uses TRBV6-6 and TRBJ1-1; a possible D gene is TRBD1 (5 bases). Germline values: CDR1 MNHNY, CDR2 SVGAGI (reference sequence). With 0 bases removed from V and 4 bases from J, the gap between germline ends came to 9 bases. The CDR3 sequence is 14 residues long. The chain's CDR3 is CASSYSGHPTEAFF. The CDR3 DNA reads TGTGCCAGCAGTTACTCAGGACACCCCACTGAAGCTTTCTTT.

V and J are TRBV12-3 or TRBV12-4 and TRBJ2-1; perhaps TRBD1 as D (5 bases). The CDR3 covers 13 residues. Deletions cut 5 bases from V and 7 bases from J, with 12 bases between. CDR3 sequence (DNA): TGTGCCAGCAGTGTTGGGGCTAGGAATGAGCAGTTCTTC. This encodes CASSVGARNEQFF.

The CDR3 sequence is CASSSLATFQETQYF. The CDR3 DNA reads TGTGCCAGTAGTTCCCTAGCCACCTTCCAAGAGACCCAGTACTTC. V usage is TRBV19 and J usage is TRBJ2-5, with D tentatively TRBD2 (5 bases). The CDR3 extends over 15 amino acids. Trimming removed 5 bases from V and 1 base from J, with 14 bases in between. In germline, CDR1 is LNHDA, CDR2 SQIVND (reference sequence). Full variable domain (missing parts from reference TRBV19 and TRBJ2-5): DGGITQSPKYLFRKEGQNVTLSCEQNLNHDAMYWYRQDPGQGLRLIYYSQIVNDFQKGDIAEGYSVSREKKESFPLTVTSAQKNPTAFYLCASSSLATFQETQYFGPGTRLLVL.

CDR3 bases: TGTGCCAGCAGCCGTCGGGACATTTACACTGAAGCTTTCTTT. Protein: CASSRRDIYTEAFF. The chain joins TRBV7-2 to TRBJ1-1, with D tentatively TRBD1 (6 bases). The CDR3 is 14 residues long. V was trimmed by 5 bases and J by 3 bases, leaving 13 bases between them. CDR1 is SGHTA and CDR2 is FQGNSA in the germline V gene.

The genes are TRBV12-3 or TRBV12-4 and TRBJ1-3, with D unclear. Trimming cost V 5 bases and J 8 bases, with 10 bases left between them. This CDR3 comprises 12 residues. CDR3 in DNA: TGTGCCAGCAGTCCCTCGGTGTACACCATATATTTT. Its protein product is CASSPSVYTIYF.

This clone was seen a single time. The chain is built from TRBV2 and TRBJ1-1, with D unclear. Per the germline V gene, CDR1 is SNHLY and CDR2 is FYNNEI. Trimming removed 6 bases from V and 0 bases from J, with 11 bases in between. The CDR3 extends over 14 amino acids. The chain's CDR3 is CASSPDTMNTEAFF. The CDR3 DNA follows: TGTGCCAGCAGCCCAGACACGATGAACACTGAAGCTTTCTTT.